Below, 21 T cell receptor beta chains from the same sample are listed, as sequenced in a study of blood T cell repertoires in COVID-19. Measured with immunoSEQ multiplex PCR; TCRdb has only the in-frame clones, and not every one. The sample consists of tens of thousands of clones, around 85% of them appearing once. The sample comprised peripheral blood. Receptors originate from a human donor in a cohort sampled during active COVID-19.

This rearrangement joins TRBV20-1 to TRBJ2-3; 14 bases match TRBD2. With V trimmed by 3 bases and J by 6 bases, 14 bases remained unmatched. Germline CDR1 DFQATT, CDR2 SNEGSKA (reference sequence). CDR3 length: 18 amino acids. The CDR3 nucleotides are TGCAGTGCTAGTATGGCCCGACTAGCGGGGGGGGCCTGGGATACGCAGTATTTT. This codes for CSASMARLAGGAWDTQYF.

The chain links TRBV5-4 to TRBJ1-2; D ambiguous. The CDR3 runs to 14 residues. V lost 2 bases to trimming and J lost 5 bases, with 13 bases between them. In germline, CDR1 is SGHNT, CDR2 YYREEE (reference sequence). The CDR3 nucleotides read TGTGCCAGCAGCTTCGGGAGCGATACTTATGGCTACACCTTC. This gives the protein CASSFGSDTYGYTF.

The CDR3 loop reads CASSDRAGGTNEKLFF. Here the CDR3 DNA reads TGTGCCAGCAGTGACCGAGCAGGGGGAACTAATGAAAAACTGTTTTTT. The chain has TRBV11-1 and TRBJ1-4; TRBD1 aligns across 7 bases. The CDR3 consists of 16 residues. Germline V gene sequence: CDR1 SGHAT, CDR2 FQDESV (reference sequence). J was trimmed by 1 base and V by 6 bases; bases with no gene match: 8.

This clone was picked up one time. This chain connects TRBV5-1 to TRBJ2-2; 12 bases map to TRBD1. The CDR3 extends over 18 amino acids. CDR1 and CDR2 (germline): SGHRS, YFSETQ. J gave up 4 bases and V 4 bases, and 11 bases lay outside the gene matches. The CDR3 region is CASSAAGQGAHGTGELFF. CDR3 bases: TGCGCCAGCAGCGCCGCGGGACAGGGGGCGCACGGCACCGGGGAGCTGTTTTTT.

V is TRBV29-1 and J is TRBJ1-4; perhaps TRBD1 as D (5 bases). Germline CDR1 SQVTM, CDR2 ANQGSEA. CDR3 size: 18 residues. V lost 5 bases and J lost 4, with 26 bases in between. The CDR3 DNA sequence: TGCAGCGTTATAAGGCCTTGGGGCGGAGCCCAGAGTAATGAAAAACTGTTTTTT. It encodes CSVIRPWGGAQSNEKLFF.

This clone turned up a few times. V and J are TRBV7-9 and TRBJ2-7, with TRBD2 as a possible D gene (6 bases). CDR3 length: 15 residues. In germline, CDR1 is SEHNR, CDR2 FQNEAQ (reference sequence). V gave up 1 base and J gave up 4 bases, with 14 bases separating them. CDR3 sequence: CASSLGGVLGYEQYF. Here the CDR3 DNA reads TGTGCCAGCAGCTTAGGGGGGGTCCTAGGGTACGAGCAGTACTTC.

This chain connects TRBV27 to TRBJ2-7; D is possibly TRBD1 (5 bases). CDR3 size: 13 residues. V lost 4 bases and J 1 base, leaving 8 bases between the germline ends. Germline V lookup: CDR1 MNHEY, CDR2 SMNVEV (reference sequence). CDR3 in DNA: TGTGCCAGCAGTTCCAGGGTTTCCTACGAGCAGTACTTC. Translation: CASSSRVSYEQYF.

DNA for the CDR3: TGTGCCAGCAGCCTACAGGGGGGCAATGAGCAGTTCTTC. Encoded protein: CASSLQGGNEQFF. The rearrangement joins TRBV7-2 to TRBJ2-1, with 8 bases identical to TRBD1. Trimming cost V 5 bases and J 6 bases; bases outside gene matches: 3. The germline CDR1 and CDR2 sequences are SGHTA and FQGNSA. This CDR3 is 13 amino acids long. Using reference TRBV7-2 and TRBJ2-1 for the parts outside the CDR3, the full variable domain is GAGVSQSPSNKVTEKGKDVELRCDPISGHTALYWYRQSLGQGLEFLIYFQGNSAPDKSGLPSDRFSAERTGGSVSTLTIQRTQQEDSAVYLCASSLQGGNEQFFGPGTRLTVL.

The V call is TRBV6-1, the J call TRBJ2-1, with TRBD1 identical over 9 bases. The junction had 13 bases not matched to a gene; V was cut back by 4 bases and J by 6 bases. Germline CDR1 MNHNS, CDR2 SASEGT. The CDR3 is 17 residues long. In DNA form, the CDR3 reads TGTGCCAGCAGTGGCTCGGTGCCCGGGACAGGGACCAATGAGCAGTTCTTC. This sequence encodes CASSGSVPGTGTNEQFF.

The chain carries TRBV16 and TRBJ2-1; 7 nucleotides agree with TRBD2. Germline assignment: CDR1 KGHSY and CDR2 FQNENV. The V gene end was trimmed by 0 bases and the J gene end by 8 bases; junction bases not matched to a gene: 10. The length of the CDR3 is 16 residues. The CDR3 nucleotides are TGTGCCAGCAGCCAATCCTCTTTCGGGGGAGGGCATGAGCAGTTCTTC. Translating gives CASSQSSFGGGHEQFF. Full variable domain (rest looked up from reference TRBV16 and TRBJ2-1): GEEVAQTPKHLVRGEGQKAKLYCAPIKGHSYVFWYQQVLKNEFKFLISFQNENVFDETGMPKERFSAKCLPNSPCSLEIQATKLEDSAVYFCASSQSSFGGGHEQFFGPGTRLTVL.

The chain carries TRBV2 and TRBJ2-5, with D possibly TRBD2 on 6 matching bases. This CDR3 has 14 amino acids. Deletions cut 9 bases from V and 4 bases from J, with 18 bases between. Germline V gives CDR1 SNHLY, CDR2 FYNNEI. The CDR3 spells CASGRGSGGETQYF. CDR3 bases: TGTGCCAGTGGGCGGGGATCCGGAGGAGAGACCCAGTACTTC.

The rearrangement uses TRBV7-3 and TRBJ1-1; maybe TRBD1 (6 bases). Germline CDR1 SGHTA, CDR2 FQGTGA. This CDR3 region has 16 residues. V shed 4 bases and J shed 4 bases, with 19 bases lying between them. CDR3 protein: CASSSPGDTLTTEAFF. The DNA for the CDR3 is TGTGCCAGCAGCTCGCCCGGGGACACCTTAACCACTGAAGCTTTCTTT.

V is TRBV20-1 and J is TRBJ1-2; 8 nucleotides match TRBD1. Germline V gives CDR1 DFQATT, CDR2 SNEGSKA (reference sequence). The J segment lost 7 bases and the V segment lost 7 bases, leaving 2 bases of the junction unmatched. This CDR3 comprises 10 residues. The CDR3 region is CSGQGSGYTF. Written as DNA, the CDR3 is TGCAGTGGACAGGGGTCTGGCTACACCTTC.

V gene TRBV20-1 combines with J gene TRBJ2-1, with D maybe TRBD2 (6 bases). There are 11 residues in the CDR3. Germline V gene sequence: CDR1 DFQATT, CDR2 SNEGSKA (reference sequence). Trimming took 6 bases from V and 6 from J, leaving 9 bases between them. The CDR3 DNA follows: TGCAGTGCCAGCGGGCGCAATGAGCAGTTCTTC. Its translation is CSASGRNEQFF.

The rearrangement joins TRBV2 to TRBJ2-5, with 10 positions matching TRBD2. The CDR3 spans 14 residues. J gave up 5 bases and V 6 bases, and 6 bases lay outside the gene matches. Germline V lookup: CDR1 SNHLY, CDR2 FYNNEI. CDR3 amino acids: CASREGLARETQYF. The DNA of the CDR3 is TGTGCCAGCAGAGAGGGACTAGCGCGGGAGACCCAGTACTTC. Supplemented by reference TRBV2 and TRBJ2-5, the full variable domain reads EPEVTQTPSHQVTQMGQEVILRCVPISNHLYFYWYRQILGQKVEFLVSFYNNEISEKSEIFDDQFSVERPDGSNFTLKIRSTKLEDSAMYFCASREGLARETQYFGPGTRLLVL.

The chain joins TRBV24-1 to TRBJ2-2, with 7 bases matching TRBD2. There are 16 residues in the CDR3. The germline V gene has CDR1 KGHDR and CDR2 SFDVKD. V lost 3 bases to trimming and J lost 1 base; unmatched junction nucleotides: 4. The CDR3: CATSDISGGNTGELFF. CDR3 DNA sequence: TGTGCCACCAGTGATATTTCGGGGGGGAACACCGGGGAGCTGTTTTTT.

The rearrangement uses TRBV28 and TRBJ1-5; D is unclear. The CDR3 runs 14 residues. The germline gives CDR1 MDHEN, CDR2 SYDVKM. V was pared by 2 bases and J by 3 bases, with 8 bases between. The CDR3 nucleotides are TGTGCCAGCAGTTTAATAACCTACAATCAGCCCCAGCATTTT. Its translation is CASSLITYNQPQHF.

The gene calls are TRBV5-1 and TRBJ1-3; D is perhaps TRBD1 (5 bases). Germline values: CDR1 SGHRS, CDR2 YFSETQ. V lost 1 base and J lost 3, with 11 bases in between. This CDR3 contains 15 residues. This CDR3 reads CASSLSLQGGNTIYF. The DNA of the CDR3 is TGCGCCAGCAGCTTGAGTCTGCAGGGTGGAAACACCATATATTTT.

The J gene is TRBJ2-6, the V gene TRBV2, with D maybe TRBD1 (5 bases). Looked up from germline, CDR1 is SNHLY and CDR2 is FYNNEI. V lost 6 bases to trimming and J lost 0 bases, with 12 bases between them. There are 16 residues in the CDR3. CDR3 bases: TGTGCCAGCAGCGTCACCAGGGTCTCTGGGGCCAACGTCCTGACTTTC. As protein: CASSVTRVSGANVLTF.

The chain carries TRBV19 and TRBJ2-5, with D maybe TRBD1 (6 bases). CDR3 size: 14 residues. The V end lost 10 bases, the J end lost 1 base, and 16 bases lay between the germline ends. Germline CDR1 LNHDA, CDR2 SQIVND (reference sequence). CDR3 sequence (DNA): TGTGCCACCCAACAGGGAGTGGGCCAAGAGACCCAGTACTTC. It encodes CATQQGVGQETQYF.

This sequence joins TRBV19 and TRBJ1-1; 7 nucleotides align to TRBD1. In germline, CDR1 is LNHDA, CDR2 SQIVND (reference sequence). The CDR3 contains 13 residues. V lost 1 base to trimming and J lost 11 bases; unmatched junction nucleotides: 7. CDR3 region: CASSIVQGEKAFF. As DNA, the CDR3 is TGTGCCAGTAGTATAGTCCAGGGGGAAAAGGCTTTCTTT.